The 17 T cell receptor beta chains in this list originate from one sample, sequenced in a study of molecular identifiers for immune sequencing clone quantification. TCRdb ran MiXCR on the PCR reads and lists one entry per CDR3 protein. This repertoire shows approximately 630,000 distinct CDR3 sequences, roughly 27% found once; its top ten account for 0.6% to 0.9%. Specimen: naive CD8+ T cells from blood, with Jurkat cell RNA spiked in. Subset meaning: FACS-sorted CD8+CD4-CCR7+CD45RA+ naive T cells. The origin of the receptors is a human donor in good health. Some libraries in this study had Jurkat cell RNA spiked in.

Points on this clonotype: This clone may be a read error of a much larger clone one base away. The genes are TRBV11-2 and TRBJ2-5; no clear D. CDR1 SGHAT and CDR2 FQNNGV come from the germline V gene. The V gene lost 2 bases and the J gene lost 5 bases, with 15 bases spanning the gap. The CDR3 spans 15 residues. This CDR3 reads CASSLRYAIHETQYF. The CDR3 DNA is TGTGCCAGCAGCTTACGCTACGCGATACATGAGACCCAGTACTTC.

About this clonotype: Sequence at one end of the junction differs from germline and may be a read error. The genes are TRBV4-1 and TRBJ2-7, with D tentatively TRBD1 or TRBD2 (6 bases each). CDR1 and CDR2 (germline): MGHRA, YSYEKL. This CDR3 contains 16 residues. The CDR3 sequence: CASSHTGATGSYELYF. The CDR3 nucleotides are TGCGCCAGCAGCCACACGGGAGCGACAGGCTCCTACGAGCTGTACTTC.

This clonotype was recorded at least ten times. V gene TRBV6-5 combines with J gene TRBJ1-1; no definite D call. The CDR3 covers 13 residues. CDR1 and CDR2 (germline): MNHEY, SVGAGI. Deletions cut 0 bases from V and 8 bases from J, with 10 bases between. Here the CDR3 reads CASSYSVSLEAFF. CDR3 coding DNA: TGTGCCAGCAGTTACTCAGTAAGCCTAGAAGCTTTCTTT.

There are many counts of this clonotype. V is TRBV5-1 and J is TRBJ1-6; TRBD1 aligns across 7 bases. The germline V gene has CDR1 SGHRS and CDR2 YFSETQ. The CDR3 sequence is 17 residues long. V lost 4 bases, J lost 4 bases, and 11 bases stayed unmatched. The CDR3 DNA is TGCGCCAGCAGCAAGGGACAGCTCAACCTATATAATTCACCCCTCCACTTT. Protein product: CASSKGQLNLYNSPLHF.

In regard to this clonotype: Since a much larger clone is just one base distant, this may be a read error. The chain recombines TRBV19 with TRBJ1-5; weak D call: TRBD1 (6 bases). Per germline, CDR1 LNHDA and CDR2 SQIVND (reference sequence). This CDR3 region has 16 residues. CDR3 protein: CASSRGGIPGNRPQHF. The CDR3 DNA sequence: TGTGCCAGTAGCCGCGGGGGCATCCCTGGCAATCGGCCCCAGCATTTT.

This clonotype occurred many times. The gene calls are TRBV10-3 and TRBJ2-3; D is unclear. Germline CDR1 is ENHRY and CDR2 is SYGVKD. The CDR3 length is 15 residues. Between the trimmed V and J ends, which lost 6 bases and 1 base, there was a span of 14 bases. The CDR3 loop reads CAIRDARVGTDTQYF. CDR3 bases: TGTGCCATCAGGGACGCAAGGGTAGGCACAGATACGCAGTATTTT.

This chain joins TRBV19 and TRBJ2-3; D possibly corresponds to TRBD2 (6 bases). CDR1 is LNHDA and CDR2 is SQIVND in the germline V gene (reference sequence). Between the trimmed V and J ends, which lost 7 bases and 2 bases, there was a span of 16 bases. The CDR3 spans 15 residues. CDR3 DNA: TGTGCCAGTACTACAACGGACTACCACACAGATACGCAGTATTTT. Its translation: CASTTTDYHTDTQYF.

This clonotype occurred a few times. The chain joins TRBV4-3 to TRBJ2-7; D ambiguous. Germline CDR1 LGHNA, CDR2 YSLEER. Trimming removed 0 bases at V and 4 bases at J, with 10 bases between. The CDR3 runs 14 residues. CDR3 nucleotides: TGCGCCAGCAGCCAAGATAAAAACCTGTACGAGCAGTACTTC. Its protein is CASSQDKNLYEQYF.

Details on this clonotype: A much more abundant neighbour one base away suggests this may be a read error. The chain links TRBV5-1 to TRBJ2-7; D unclear. This CDR3 has 13 amino acids. CDR1 and CDR2 (germline): SGHRS, YFSETQ. V lost 3 bases to trimming and J lost 6 bases, with 13 bases between them. The CDR3 protein is CASSSLSAVEQYF. CDR3 bases: TGCGCCAGCAGCTCCCTCAGTGCGGTCGAGCAGTACTTC.

This clonotype was counted a few times. The V and J genes are TRBV12-3 or TRBV12-4 and TRBJ1-5; D gene uncertain. This CDR3 comprises 14 residues. Between the trimmed V and J ends, which lost 5 bases and 5 bases, there was a span of 13 bases. CDR3 nucleotides: TGTGCCAGCAGTACGACGAAAGGGTATCAGCCCCAGCATTTT. As protein: CASSTTKGYQPQHF.

In its sample, this clonotype was seen once. A clone one base away is much larger, so this may be a read error. The V call is TRBV5-6, the J call TRBJ1-3; TRBD1 matches at 7 bases. CDR1 and CDR2 from the germline V gene are SGHDT and YYEEEE. This CDR3 region has 17 residues. DNA for the CDR3: TGTGCCAGCAGCTTGCCGGGGACAGACCCGATAGGAAACACCCTATATTTT. Amino acid sequence: CASSLPGTDPIGNTLYF.

A word on this clonotype: A clone one base away is much larger, so this may be a read error. The chain uses TRBV5-1 and TRBJ1-3; D uncertain. The germline V gene encodes CDR1 SGHRS and CDR2 YFSETQ. V was shortened by 0 bases and J by 8 bases, with 12 bases between the two germline ends. This CDR3 is 14 amino acids long. The CDR3 DNA follows: TGCGCCAGCAGCTTGGATTCGGAGTTAGACACCATATATTTT. The encoded protein is CASSLDSELDTIYF.

This chain links TRBV7-9 with TRBJ2-7; TRBD2 agrees at 11 bases. The length of the CDR3 is 17 residues. The J segment lost 1 base and the V segment lost 5 bases, leaving 10 bases of the junction unmatched. CDR1 SEHNR and CDR2 FQNEAQ come from the germline V gene (reference sequence). CDR3: CASSRNLWTSGSYEQYF. The DNA of the CDR3 is TGTGCCAGCAGCCGAAATCTATGGACTAGCGGGTCCTACGAGCAGTACTTC.

This clonotype was observed at least ten times. This rearrangement joins TRBV11-2 to TRBJ2-3; TRBD2 matches at 11 bases. Trimming took 5 bases from V and 3 from J; bases not matched to a gene: 4. The CDR3 spans 15 residues. Germline CDR1 is SGHAT and CDR2 is FQNNGV. CDR3 nucleotides: TGTGCCAGCAGCAAGGGGACTAGCGGAACAGATACGCAGTATTTT. It is translated as CASSKGTSGTDTQYF.

This clonotype occurred many times. The V call is TRBV6-2 or TRBV6-3, the J call TRBJ2-2; 10 bases are shared with TRBD1. The CDR3 has 16 amino acids. Per germline, CDR1 MNHEY and CDR2 SVGEGT. Trimming took 0 bases from V and 4 from J; bases not matched to a gene: 2. This chain's CDR3 is CASSYSGQGSTGELFF. For the CDR3, the DNA is TGTGCCAGCAGTTACTCGGGACAGGGGTCCACCGGGGAGCTGTTTTTT.

Comments on this clonotype: A much more abundant neighbour one base away suggests this may be a read error. V gene TRBV3-1 combines with J gene TRBJ2-6, with TRBD1 identical over 8 bases. The V gene's germline CDR1 is LGHDT and CDR2 YNNKEL (reference sequence). This CDR3 has 19 amino acids. After removal of 1 base from V and 8 bases from J, the junction contained 16 bases not matched to a gene. CDR3 loop: CASSQATGTGVWGSNVLTF. The CDR3 DNA reads as TGTGCCAGCAGCCAAGCTACCGGGACAGGTGTATGGGGGTCCAACGTCCTGACTTTC.

V gene TRBV5-1 combines with J gene TRBJ2-3; D is unclear. The germline gives CDR1 SGHRS, CDR2 YFSETQ. The CDR3 is made up of 13 amino acids. The V end lost 4 bases, the J end lost 3 bases, and 9 bases lay between the germline ends. The CDR3 reads CASSGDITDTQYF. CDR3 in DNA: TGCGCCAGCAGCGGGGATATTACAGATACGCAGTATTTT.